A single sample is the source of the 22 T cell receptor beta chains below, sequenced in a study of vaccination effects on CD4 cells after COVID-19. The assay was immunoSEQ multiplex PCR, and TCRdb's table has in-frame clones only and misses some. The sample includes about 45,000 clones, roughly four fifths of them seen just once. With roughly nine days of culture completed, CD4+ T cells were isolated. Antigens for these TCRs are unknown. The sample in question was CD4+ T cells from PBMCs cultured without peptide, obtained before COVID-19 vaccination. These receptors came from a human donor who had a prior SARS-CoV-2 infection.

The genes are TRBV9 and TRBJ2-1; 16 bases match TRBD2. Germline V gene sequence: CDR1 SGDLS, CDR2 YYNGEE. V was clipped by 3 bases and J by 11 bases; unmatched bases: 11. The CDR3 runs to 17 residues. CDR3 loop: CASSEDPGLAGGSKQFF. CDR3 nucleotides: TGTGCCAGCAGCGAAGACCCGGGACTAGCGGGGGGGAGCAAGCAGTTCTTC.

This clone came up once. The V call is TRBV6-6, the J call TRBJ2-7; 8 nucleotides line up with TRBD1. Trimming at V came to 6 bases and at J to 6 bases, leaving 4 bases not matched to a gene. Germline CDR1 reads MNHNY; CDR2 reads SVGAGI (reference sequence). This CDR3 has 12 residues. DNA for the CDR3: TGTGCCAGCAGACTACAGGGGGGCGAGCAGTACTTC. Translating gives CASRLQGGEQYF.

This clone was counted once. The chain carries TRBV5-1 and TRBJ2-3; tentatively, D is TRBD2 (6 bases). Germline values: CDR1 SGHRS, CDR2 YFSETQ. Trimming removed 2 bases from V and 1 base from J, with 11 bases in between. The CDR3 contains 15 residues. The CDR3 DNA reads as TGCGCCAGCAGCTTTGGTAGCGGCCGCACAGATACGCAGTATTTT. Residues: CASSFGSGRTDTQYF. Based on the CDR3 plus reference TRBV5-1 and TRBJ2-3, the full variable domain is KAGVTQTPRYLIKTRGQQVTLSCSPISGHRSVSWYQQTPGQGLQFLFEYFSETQRNKGNFPGRFSGRQFSNSRSEMNVSTLELGDSALYLCASSFGSGRTDTQYFGPGTRLTVL.

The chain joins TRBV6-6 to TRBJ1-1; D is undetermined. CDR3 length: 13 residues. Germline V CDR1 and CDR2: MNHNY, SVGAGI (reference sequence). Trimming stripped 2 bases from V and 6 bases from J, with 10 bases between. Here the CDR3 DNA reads TGTGCCAGCAGTTACACAGTCGGCGCTGAAGCTTTCTTT. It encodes CASSYTVGAEAFF.

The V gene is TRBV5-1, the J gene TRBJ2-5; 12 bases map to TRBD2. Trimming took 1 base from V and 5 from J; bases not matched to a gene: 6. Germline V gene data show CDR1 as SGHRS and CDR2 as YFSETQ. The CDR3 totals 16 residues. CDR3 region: CASSLTSGGFGETQYF. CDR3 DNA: TGCGCCAGCAGCTTGACTAGCGGGGGGTTCGGGGAGACCCAGTACTTC.

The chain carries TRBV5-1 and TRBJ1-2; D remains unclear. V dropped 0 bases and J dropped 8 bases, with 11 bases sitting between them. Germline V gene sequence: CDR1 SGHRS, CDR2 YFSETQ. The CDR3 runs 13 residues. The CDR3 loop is CASSLGSTSGYTF. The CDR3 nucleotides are TGCGCCAGCAGCTTGGGATCCACCTCCGGCTACACCTTC.

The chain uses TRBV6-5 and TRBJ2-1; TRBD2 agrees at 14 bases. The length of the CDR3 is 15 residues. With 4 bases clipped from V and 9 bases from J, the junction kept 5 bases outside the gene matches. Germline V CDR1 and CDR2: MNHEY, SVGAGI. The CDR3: CASSSRLAGGGEQFF. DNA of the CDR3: TGTGCCAGCAGTTCAAGACTAGCGGGGGGGGGTGAGCAGTTCTTC.

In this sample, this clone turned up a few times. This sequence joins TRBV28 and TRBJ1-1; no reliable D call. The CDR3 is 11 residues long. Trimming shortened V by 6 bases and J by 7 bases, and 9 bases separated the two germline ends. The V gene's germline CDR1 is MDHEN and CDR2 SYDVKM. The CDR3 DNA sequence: TGTGCCAGCAGCTCTGGATATGAAGCTTTCTTT. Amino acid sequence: CASSSGYEAFF.

The DNA of the CDR3 is TGTGCCAGCGCTGGACAGTTGAACACTGAAGCTTTCTTT. Protein sequence: CASAGQLNTEAFF. The chain recombines TRBV2 with TRBJ1-1; tentatively, D is TRBD1 (6 bases). The CDR3 is made up of 13 amino acids. V was pared by 8 bases and J by 0 bases, with 10 bases between. Germline assignment: CDR1 SNHLY and CDR2 FYNNEI.

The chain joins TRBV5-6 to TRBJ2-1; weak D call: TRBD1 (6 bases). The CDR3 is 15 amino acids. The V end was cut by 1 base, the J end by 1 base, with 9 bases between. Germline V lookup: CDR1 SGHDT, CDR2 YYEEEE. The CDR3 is CASSLIGGSYNEQFF. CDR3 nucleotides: TGTGCCAGCAGCTTGATAGGGGGTTCCTACAATGAGCAGTTCTTC.

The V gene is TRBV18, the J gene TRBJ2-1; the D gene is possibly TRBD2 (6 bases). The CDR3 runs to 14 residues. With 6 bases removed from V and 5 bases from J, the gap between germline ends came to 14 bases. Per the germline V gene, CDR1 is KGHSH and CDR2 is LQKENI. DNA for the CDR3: TGTGCCAGCTCCCCCCCGGGACTTAACAATGAGCAGTTCTTC. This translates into CASSPPGLNNEQFF.

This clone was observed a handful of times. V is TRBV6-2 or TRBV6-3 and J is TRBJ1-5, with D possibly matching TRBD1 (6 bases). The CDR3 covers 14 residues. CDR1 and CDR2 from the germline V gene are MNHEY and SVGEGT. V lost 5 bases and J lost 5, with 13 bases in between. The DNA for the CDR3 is TGTGCCAGCAGTGCACAGGGTTGGTATCAGCCCCAGCATTTT. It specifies CASSAQGWYQPQHF.

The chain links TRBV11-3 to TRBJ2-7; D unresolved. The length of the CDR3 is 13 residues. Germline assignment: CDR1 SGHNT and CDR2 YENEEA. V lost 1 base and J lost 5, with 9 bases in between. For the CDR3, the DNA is TGTGCCAGCAGCTTAGGAGCTGTGCACGAGCAGTACTTC. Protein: CASSLGAVHEQYF.

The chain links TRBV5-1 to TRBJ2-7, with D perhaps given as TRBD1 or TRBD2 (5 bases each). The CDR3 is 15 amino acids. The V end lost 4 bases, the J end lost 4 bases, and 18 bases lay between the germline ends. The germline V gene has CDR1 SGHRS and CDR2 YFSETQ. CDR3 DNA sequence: TGCGCCAGCAGCCACCTCTCGGGGCTGGCTTACGAGCAGTACTTC. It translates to CASSHLSGLAYEQYF.

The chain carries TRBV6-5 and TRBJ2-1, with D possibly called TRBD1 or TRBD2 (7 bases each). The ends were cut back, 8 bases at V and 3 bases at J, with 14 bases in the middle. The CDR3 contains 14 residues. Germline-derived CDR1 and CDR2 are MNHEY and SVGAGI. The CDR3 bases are TGTGCCAGCGGGAGGGACAGATACTACAATGAGCAGTTCTTC. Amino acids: CASGRDRYYNEQFF.

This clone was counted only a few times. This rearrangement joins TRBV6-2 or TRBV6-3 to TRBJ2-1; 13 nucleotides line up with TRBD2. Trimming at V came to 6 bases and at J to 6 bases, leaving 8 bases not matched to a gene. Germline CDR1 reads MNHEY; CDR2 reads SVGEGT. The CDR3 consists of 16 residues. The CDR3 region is CASSRTGLAGLNEQFF. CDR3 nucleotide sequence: TGTGCCAGCAGCCGAACGGGACTAGCGGGGCTCAATGAGCAGTTCTTC.

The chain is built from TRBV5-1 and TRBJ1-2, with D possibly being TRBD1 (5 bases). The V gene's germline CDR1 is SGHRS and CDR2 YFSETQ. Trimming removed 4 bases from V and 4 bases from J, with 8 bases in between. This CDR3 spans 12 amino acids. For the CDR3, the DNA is TGCGCCAGCAGCAGCGACAGCTATGGCTACACCTTC. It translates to CASSSDSYGYTF.

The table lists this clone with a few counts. The CDR3 region is CASSTTGGNQPQHF. The DNA for the CDR3 is TGTGCCAGCAGCACTACAGGGGGCAATCAGCCCCAGCATTTT. The rearrangement links TRBV7-9 to TRBJ1-5, with 7 bases fitting TRBD1. Looked up from germline, CDR1 is SEHNR and CDR2 is FQNEAQ (reference sequence). CDR3 size: 14 residues. V trimming: 5 bases; J trimming: 2 bases; junction bases outside the gene matches: 3.

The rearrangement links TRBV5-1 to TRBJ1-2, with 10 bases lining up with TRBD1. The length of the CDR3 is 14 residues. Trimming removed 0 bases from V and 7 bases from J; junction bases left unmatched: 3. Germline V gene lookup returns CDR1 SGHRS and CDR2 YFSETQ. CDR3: CASSLADRGLGYTF. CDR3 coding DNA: TGCGCCAGCAGCTTGGCCGACAGGGGGCTTGGCTACACCTTC.

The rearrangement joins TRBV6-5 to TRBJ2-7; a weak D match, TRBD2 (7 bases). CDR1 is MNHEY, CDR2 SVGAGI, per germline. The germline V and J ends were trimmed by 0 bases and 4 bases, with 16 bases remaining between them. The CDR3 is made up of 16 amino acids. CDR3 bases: TGTGCCAGCAGTTACTCCGTGGGGGGGGGCGCATACGAGCAGTACTTC. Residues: CASSYSVGGGAYEQYF.

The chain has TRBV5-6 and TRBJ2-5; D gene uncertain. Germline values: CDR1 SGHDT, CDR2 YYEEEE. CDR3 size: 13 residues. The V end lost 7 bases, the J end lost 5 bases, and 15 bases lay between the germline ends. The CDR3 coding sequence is TGTGCCAGCGTTAGGTGGAGTGGGGAGACCCAGTACTTC. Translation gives CASVRWSGETQYF.

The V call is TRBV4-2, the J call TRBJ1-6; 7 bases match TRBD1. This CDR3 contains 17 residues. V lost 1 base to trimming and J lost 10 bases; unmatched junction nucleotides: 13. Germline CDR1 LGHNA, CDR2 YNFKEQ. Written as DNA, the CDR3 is TGTGCCAGCAGCCAAGTCCCTCTGGCAGGGGGTTCGTCACCCCTCCACTTT. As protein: CASSQVPLAGGSSPLHF.